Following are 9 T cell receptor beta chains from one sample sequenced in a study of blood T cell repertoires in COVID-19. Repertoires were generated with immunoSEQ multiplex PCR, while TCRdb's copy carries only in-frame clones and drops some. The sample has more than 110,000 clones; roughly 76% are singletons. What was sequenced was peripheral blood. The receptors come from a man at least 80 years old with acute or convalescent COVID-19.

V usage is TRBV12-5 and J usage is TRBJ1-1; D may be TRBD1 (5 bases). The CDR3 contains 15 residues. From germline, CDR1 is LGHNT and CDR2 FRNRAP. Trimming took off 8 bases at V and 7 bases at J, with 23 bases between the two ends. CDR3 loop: CASSLGLGAAGEAFF. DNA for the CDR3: TGTGCTAGTTCCCTCGGGCTAGGGGCGGCAGGTGAAGCTTTCTTT.

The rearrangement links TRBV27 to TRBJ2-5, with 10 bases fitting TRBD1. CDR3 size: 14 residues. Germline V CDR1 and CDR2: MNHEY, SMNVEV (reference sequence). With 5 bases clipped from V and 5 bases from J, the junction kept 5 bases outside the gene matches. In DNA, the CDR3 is TGTGCCAGCAGTAGACAGGGGGCGCGGGAGACCCAGTACTTC. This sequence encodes CASSRQGARETQYF.

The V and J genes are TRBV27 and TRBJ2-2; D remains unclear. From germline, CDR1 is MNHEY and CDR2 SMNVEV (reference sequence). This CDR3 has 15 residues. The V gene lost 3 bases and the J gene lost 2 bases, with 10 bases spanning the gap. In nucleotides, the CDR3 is TGTGCCAGCAGTTTTGTTCCCCCAAACACCGGGGAGCTGTTTTTT. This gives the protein CASSFVPPNTGELFF.

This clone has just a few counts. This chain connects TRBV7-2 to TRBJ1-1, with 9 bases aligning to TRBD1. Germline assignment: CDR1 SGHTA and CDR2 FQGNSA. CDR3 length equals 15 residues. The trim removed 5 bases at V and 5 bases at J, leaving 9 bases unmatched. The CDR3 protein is CASSDNRGLKTEAFF. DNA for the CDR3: TGTGCCAGCAGCGATAACAGGGGGCTCAAGACTGAAGCTTTCTTT.

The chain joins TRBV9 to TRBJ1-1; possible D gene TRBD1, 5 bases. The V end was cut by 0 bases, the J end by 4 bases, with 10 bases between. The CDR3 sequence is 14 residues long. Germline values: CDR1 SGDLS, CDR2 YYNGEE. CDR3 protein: CASSVASQGTEAFF. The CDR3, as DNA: TGTGCCAGCAGCGTAGCGTCGCAGGGCACTGAAGCTTTCTTT.

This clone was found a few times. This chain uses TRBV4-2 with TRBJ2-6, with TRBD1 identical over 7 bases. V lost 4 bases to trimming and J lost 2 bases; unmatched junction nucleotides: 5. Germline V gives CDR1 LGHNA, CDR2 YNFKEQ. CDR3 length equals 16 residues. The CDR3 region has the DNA TGTGCCAGCAGCCCTTCCGACAGGGCTGGGGCCAACGTCCTGACTTTC. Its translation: CASSPSDRAGANVLTF.

The CDR3 sequence: CASSLSGTFTDTQYF. In DNA, the CDR3 is TGTGCCAGCAGTTTATCCGGGACATTTACAGATACGCAGTATTTT. The chain has TRBV6-5 and TRBJ2-3; D is perhaps TRBD1 (6 bases). The V end lost 4 bases, the J end lost 3 bases, and 14 bases lay between the germline ends. Germline V gives CDR1 MNHEY, CDR2 SVGAGI. The CDR3 contains 15 residues.

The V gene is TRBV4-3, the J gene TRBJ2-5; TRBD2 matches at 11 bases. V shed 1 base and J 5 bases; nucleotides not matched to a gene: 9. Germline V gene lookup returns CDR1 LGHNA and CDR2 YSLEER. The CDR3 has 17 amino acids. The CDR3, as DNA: TGCGCCAGCAGCCAAGCCTTCGTTAGCGGGGGGGCGGAGACCCAGTACTTC. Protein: CASSQAFVSGGAETQYF.

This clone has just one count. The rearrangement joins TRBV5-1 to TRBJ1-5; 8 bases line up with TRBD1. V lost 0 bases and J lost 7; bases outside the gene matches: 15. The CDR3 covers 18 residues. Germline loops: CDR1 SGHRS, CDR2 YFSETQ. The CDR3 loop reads CASSLGTGKGPTGQPQHF. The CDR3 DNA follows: TGCGCCAGCAGCTTGGGGACAGGGAAGGGGCCCACAGGGCAGCCCCAGCATTTT.